Shown below are 28 T cell receptor beta chains from a single sample sequenced in a study of blood T cell repertoires in COVID-19. The assay was immunoSEQ multiplex PCR, and TCRdb's table has in-frame clones only and misses some. The sample has 380,000 or so clones, about 87% seen once. Source material: PBMCs or T cells enriched from blood (not recorded which). These receptors were obtained from a man in his thirties or forties who had recovered from COVID-19.

The CDR3 DNA reads as TGTGCCAGCAGCGGGGGCCAGGGTCTCTCCACTGAAGCTTTCTTT. Its translation: CASSGGQGLSTEAFF. V is TRBV5-8 and J is TRBJ1-1; the D gene is possibly TRBD1 (6 bases). V was pared by 4 bases and J by 4 bases, with 17 bases between. This CDR3 region has 15 residues. Germline lookup yields CDR1 SGHTS and CDR2 YDEGEE.

This CDR3 is CASSLVGAPDTQYF. CDR3 bases: TGTGCCAGCAGCTTAGTGGGGGCGCCAGATACGCAGTATTTT. The chain links TRBV7-2 to TRBJ2-3; D perhaps matches TRBD1 (6 bases). Germline loops: CDR1 SGHTA, CDR2 FQGNSA. The CDR3 has 14 residues. V dropped 1 base and J dropped 4 bases, with 9 bases sitting between them.

This chain joins TRBV5-6 and TRBJ1-2; tentatively, D is TRBD1 (5 bases). This CDR3 region has 16 residues. Germline CDR1 and CDR2: SGHDT and YYEEEE. Trimming removed 0 bases from V and 4 bases from J, with 16 bases in between. The CDR3 bases are TGTGCCAGCAGCTTGGCCATTGGGGGGATGAGCTATGGCTACACCTTC. Translated, it gives CASSLAIGGMSYGYTF.

The rearrangement uses TRBV18 and TRBJ1-1; D remains unclear. The length of the CDR3 is 12 residues. Trimming took off 6 bases at V and 5 bases at J, with 10 bases between the two ends. Germline loops: CDR1 KGHSH, CDR2 LQKENI. In DNA form, the CDR3 reads TGTGCCAGCTCGCAACAGCTGACTGAAGCTTTCTTT. Its protein product is CASSQQLTEAFF.

CDR3 region: CASSTGTGHETQYF. The CDR3 DNA follows: TGTGCCAGCAGCACCGGGACAGGGCACGAGACCCAGTACTTC. The chain has TRBV5-6 and TRBJ2-5; 9 bases agree with TRBD1. With V trimmed by 4 bases and J by 5 bases, 6 bases remained unmatched. This CDR3 has 14 residues. Germline values: CDR1 SGHDT, CDR2 YYEEEE.

The chain has TRBV12-3 or TRBV12-4 and TRBJ1-1; D remains unclear. The ends were cut back, 3 bases at V and 4 bases at J, with 9 bases in the middle. The CDR3 covers 13 residues. CDR3 sequence: CASSLFILTEAFF. The DNA of the CDR3 is TGTGCCAGCAGTTTGTTTATTCTCACTGAAGCTTTCTTT.

The V gene is TRBV5-1, the J gene TRBJ1-3; D is perhaps TRBD1 (6 bases). This CDR3 region has 13 residues. Trimming removed 5 bases at V and 7 bases at J, with 13 bases between. Germline V gives CDR1 SGHRS, CDR2 YFSETQ. The CDR3 sequence is CASSGAQGNTIYF. The CDR3 DNA follows: TGCGCCAGCAGTGGGGCTCAGGGGAACACCATATATTTT.

The chain is built from TRBV3-1 (or the pseudogene TRBV3-2) and TRBJ1-1; unclear D gene. V was trimmed by 0 bases and J by 9 bases, leaving 8 bases between them. This CDR3 is built from 12 residues. Germline loops: CDR1 LGHDT, CDR2 YNNKEL (reference sequence). The CDR3 coding sequence is TGTGCCAGCAGCCAAGATTATGAGAAAGCTTTCTTT. Its protein is CASSQDYEKAFF.

V usage is TRBV5-1 and J usage is TRBJ2-7; 8 bases align to TRBD1. J gave up 5 bases and V 3 bases, and 7 bases lay outside the gene matches. CDR1 SGHRS and CDR2 YFSETQ come from the germline V gene. CDR3 length: 14 amino acids. The CDR3 reads CASSSETGEDEQYF. CDR3 nucleotides: TGCGCCAGCAGCTCTGAGACAGGGGAGGACGAGCAGTACTTC.

The chain carries TRBV5-4 and TRBJ1-1; D may be TRBD1 (6 bases). This CDR3 has 14 amino acids. The V end lost 0 bases, the J end lost 4 bases, and 10 bases lay between the germline ends. Germline CDR1 is SGHNT and CDR2 is YYREEE (reference sequence). CDR3 loop: CASSLDREGTEAFF. CDR3 DNA sequence: TGTGCCAGCAGCTTGGACAGGGAGGGCACTGAAGCTTTCTTT.

The table lists this clone with a few counts. J is TRBJ1-1 and V is TRBV6-2 or TRBV6-3; D uncertain. CDR1 MNHEY and CDR2 SVGEGT come from the germline V gene. Trimming stripped 5 bases from V and 5 bases from J, with 6 bases between. The CDR3 is made up of 11 amino acids. DNA for the CDR3: TGTGCCAGCAGTCGGAGGACTGAAGCTTTCTTT. Amino acids: CASSRRTEAFF.

This clone came up a few times. J is TRBJ1-4 and V is TRBV7-9, with 7 bases aligning to TRBD1. Germline loops: CDR1 SEHNR, CDR2 FQNEAQ (reference sequence). The CDR3 is 15 residues long. V trimming: 0 bases; J trimming: 6 bases; junction bases outside the gene matches: 4. In DNA, the CDR3 is TGTGCCAGCAGCTTAGCCGGGACAGCCGATGAAAAACTGTTTTTT. The encoded protein is CASSLAGTADEKLFF.

The CDR3 DNA reads as TGTGCCACCAGTAGTCAGGGAAGCCCCTACGAGCAGTACTTC. It encodes CATSSQGSPYEQYF. The J gene is TRBJ2-7, the V gene TRBV15; maybe TRBD1 (5 bases). CDR1 is LNHNV and CDR2 is YYDKDF in the germline V gene (reference sequence). With 6 bases removed from V and 2 bases from J, the gap between germline ends came to 14 bases. The CDR3 has 14 residues.

This sequence joins TRBV4-1 and TRBJ2-7, with D perhaps TRBD2 (7 bases). This CDR3 is 20 amino acids long. Germline assignment: CDR1 MGHRA and CDR2 YSYEKL. V shed 0 bases and J shed 0 bases, with 24 bases lying between them. The CDR3 sequence: CASSQDAGPLGGPSSYEQYF. DNA for the CDR3: TGCGCCAGCAGCCAAGATGCCGGTCCATTGGGGGGGCCGAGCTCCTACGAGCAGTACTTC.

The rearrangement links TRBV18 to TRBJ1-2; 8 bases are a match to TRBD1. The CDR3 totals 13 residues. In germline, CDR1 is KGHSH, CDR2 LQKENI. The V and J ends lost 5 bases and 2 bases, in that order; junction bases with no gene match: 1. The CDR3 spells CASSGTGNYGYTF. CDR3 nucleotides: TGTGCCAGCTCAGGGACAGGAAACTATGGCTACACCTTC.

This clone was seen a single time. The chain couples TRBV7-9 to TRBJ2-2; 8 positions agree with TRBD1. The CDR3 has 15 amino acids. Germline V gene data show CDR1 as SEHNR and CDR2 as FQNEAQ (reference sequence). The ends lost 7 bases at V and 4 bases at J; junction bases unmatched: 8. CDR3 amino acids: CASIQQGASTGELFF. Written as DNA, the CDR3 is TGTGCCAGCATCCAGCAGGGGGCTAGCACCGGGGAGCTGTTTTTT. Supplemented by reference TRBV7-9 and TRBJ2-2, the full variable domain reads DTGVSQNPRHKITKRGQNVTFRCDPISEHNRLYWYRQTLGQGPEFLTYFQNEAQLEKSRLLSDRFSAERPKGSFSTLEIQRTEQGDSAMYLCASIQQGASTGELFFGEGSRLTVL.

The chain recombines TRBV6-5 with TRBJ2-3; D ambiguous. V lost 2 bases and J 0 bases, leaving 6 bases between the germline ends. From germline, CDR1 is MNHEY and CDR2 SVGAGI. This CDR3 is built from 14 residues. CDR3 nucleotide sequence: TGTGCCAGCAGTTACGTACAGAGCACAGATACGCAGTATTTT. As protein: CASSYVQSTDTQYF.

The chain employs TRBV30 and TRBJ1-2; D is uncertain. V was clipped by 0 bases and J by 5 bases, with 10 bases between them. Germline CDR1 GTSNPN, CDR2 SVGIG (reference sequence). The CDR3 runs 13 residues. The CDR3 is CAWSVPGFYGYTF. In DNA form, the CDR3 reads TGTGCCTGGAGTGTTCCGGGTTTTTATGGCTACACCTTC.

CDR3 protein: CASSQAGNTIYF. As DNA, the CDR3 is TGTGCCAGCAGCCAAGCAGGAAACACCATATATTTT. V gene TRBV25-1 combines with J gene TRBJ1-3; unclear D gene. CDR1 is MGHDK and CDR2 is SYGVNS in the germline V gene. This CDR3 spans 12 amino acids. Between the trimmed V and J ends, which lost 6 bases and 4 bases, there was a span of 7 bases.

CDR3 residues: CATSRDLSGGQETQYF. The CDR3 DNA is TGTGCCACCAGCAGAGATCTTTCTGGCGGCCAAGAGACCCAGTACTTC. The chain links TRBV15 to TRBJ2-5; D is uncertain. Germline loops: CDR1 LNHNV, CDR2 YYDKDF (reference sequence). V gave up 0 bases and J gave up 1 base, with 12 bases separating them. CDR3 size: 16 residues.

This chain joins TRBV18 and TRBJ1-5; no firm D call. Trimming stripped 6 bases from V and 0 bases from J, with 3 bases between. This CDR3 spans 12 amino acids. The germline V gene has CDR1 KGHSH and CDR2 LQKENI. The CDR3 here is CASSYSNQPQHF. CDR3 DNA sequence: TGTGCCAGCTCGTATAGCAATCAGCCCCAGCATTTT.

This clone has only one observation. The chain uses TRBV13 and TRBJ2-5; TRBD2 might be the D (6 bases). Looked up from germline, CDR1 is PRHDT and CDR2 is FYEKMQ (reference sequence). CDR3 size: 14 residues. V lost 3 bases and J 5 bases, leaving 13 bases between the germline ends. The chain's CDR3 is CASSFTGVGETQYF. The CDR3 DNA reads TGTGCCAGCAGCTTCACGGGGGTCGGGGAGACCCAGTACTTC.

CDR3 sequence (DNA): TGTGCCAGCAGTTTTCGGACAGGGGGCTCTTTTTTTACCGGGGAGCTGTTTTTT. Translation gives CASSFRTGGSFFTGELFF. This chain connects TRBV6-2 or TRBV6-3 to TRBJ2-2; 11 bases match TRBD1. The CDR3 runs to 18 residues. Trimming took 4 bases from V and 5 from J; bases not matched to a gene: 12. The germline CDR1 and CDR2 sequences are MNHEY and SVGEGT.

CDR3 sequence (DNA): TGCGCCCGCGGGACGGGGGGCCTAGACATTCAGTACTTC. Its translation is CARGTGGLDIQYF. The chain employs TRBV5-1 and TRBJ2-4; D perhaps matches TRBD2 (7 bases). The V end lost 10 bases, the J end lost 8 bases, and 19 bases lay between the germline ends. This CDR3 comprises 13 residues. In germline, CDR1 is SGHRS, CDR2 YFSETQ.

In DNA, the CDR3 is TGTGCCAGCAGCTTAGCGGAATCCAGGGGGTTTAGCAATCAGCCCCAGCATTTT. Its protein product is CASSLAESRGFSNQPQHF. This chain uses TRBV7-8 with TRBJ1-5, with 7 bases fitting TRBD1. Germline CDR1 is SGHVS and CDR2 is FQNEAQ. The CDR3 has 18 amino acids. With 0 bases clipped from V and 0 bases from J, the junction kept 8 bases outside the gene matches.

This clone was observed a single time. V is TRBV11-2 and J is TRBJ1-1, with TRBD1 identical over 7 bases. The CDR3 has 15 residues. V lost 0 bases to trimming and J lost 6 bases; unmatched junction nucleotides: 7. Germline V CDR1 and CDR2: SGHAT, FQNNGV. CDR3 region: CASSLEGRGSAEAFF. As DNA, the CDR3 is TGTGCCAGCAGCTTAGAAGGCAGGGGGAGCGCTGAAGCTTTCTTT.

This clone was recorded once. The chain employs TRBV5-1 and TRBJ2-3; 9 bases map to TRBD2. The V and J ends lost 6 bases and 3 bases, in that order; junction bases with no gene match: 8. CDR1 is SGHRS, CDR2 YFSETQ, per germline. This CDR3 has 15 amino acids. CDR3 in amino acids: CASNGRGGRTDTQYF. The CDR3, as DNA: TGCGCCAGCAACGGGCGGGGGGGCCGAACAGATACGCAGTATTTT. Complete variable domain (other parts from reference TRBV5-1 and TRBJ2-3): KAGVTQTPRYLIKTRGQQVTLSCSPISGHRSVSWYQQTPGQGLQFLFEYFSETQRNKGNFPGRFSGRQFSNSRSEMNVSTLELGDSALYLCASNGRGGRTDTQYFGPGTRLTVL.

V is TRBV27 and J is TRBJ1-2; 7 bases are shared with TRBD1. V trimming: 5 bases; J trimming: 4 bases; junction bases outside the gene matches: 1. Germline loops: CDR1 MNHEY, CDR2 SMNVEV (reference sequence). The CDR3 runs to 12 residues. The CDR3 bases are TGTGCCAGCAGTAACAGGGGCTATGGCTACACCTTC. This encodes CASSNRGYGYTF.